These T cell receptor beta chains were read from a single sample in a study of CD8+ T cells in alopecia areata. Some clones are missing from TCRdb's copy, which holds only in-frame ones; the method was immunoSEQ multiplex PCR. The data show under 250,000 clones, more than 55% seen once. Specimen: CD4+ T cells sorted from blood, collected at roughly week 45, from a patient treated with tofacitinib. Source of these receptors: a human donor with alopecia areata. Each CDR3 is given with its conserved first and last residue. A D gene is named only where the DNA matches it firmly. Clone sizes are given selectively: once, few, many, or a class where the clone is expanded.

j_call clone_size v_call d_call cdr3_aa cdr3_nt
TRBJ2-1 few TRBV30 TRBD1 CACTGTGAPNEQFF TGTGCCTGTACCGGGACAGGGGCTCCCAATGAGCAGTTCTTC
TRBJ1-4 - TRBV25-1 - CASSEDGTRVEKLFF TGTGCCAGCAGTGAGGACGGTACAAGAGTTGAAAAACTGTTTTTT
TRBJ1-1 - TRBV2 TRBD1 CASSPTGDTEAFF TGTGCCAGCAGTCCAACAGGGGACACTGAAGCTTTCTTT
TRBJ2-5 once TRBV30 - CAWSVQGGETQYF TGTGCCTGGAGTGTACAGGGAGGGGAGACCCAGTACTTC
TRBJ2-7 - TRBV6-5 - CASSYAGSYEQYF TGTGCCAGCAGTTACGCCGGATCCTACGAGCAGTACTTC
TRBJ2-3 - TRBV7-3 - CASSLNGQGGSDTQYF TGTGCCAGCAGCTTAAATGGGCAGGGTGGATCAGATACGCAGTATTTT
TRBJ1-4 - TRBV30 - CAWSSAGWEKLFF TGTGCCTGGAGTTCGGCAGGGTGGGAAAAACTGTTTTTT
TRBJ1-1 - TRBV5-6 - CASSLPARGDTEAFF TGTGCCAGCAGCCTCCCGGCCCGAGGGGACACTGAAGCTTTCTTT
TRBJ2-6 once TRBV30 - CAWSASAFGANVLTF TGTGCCTGGAGTGCCTCCGCTTTTGGGGCCAACGTCCTGACTTTC
TRBJ2-2 - TRBV30 - CAWNVDPGELFF TGTGCCTGGAATGTCGATCCCGGGGAGCTGTTTTTT
TRBJ1-1 - TRBV2 - CASSEDRVGTEAFF TGTGCCAGCAGTGAAGACAGGGTTGGTACTGAAGCTTTCTTT
TRBJ2-5 - TRBV11-2 TRBD2 CASSPGLAVQETQYF TGTGCCAGCAGCCCGGGACTAGCGGTACAAGAGACCCAGTACTTC
TRBJ1-1 few TRBV18 - CASSPPGDRANTEAFF TGTGCCAGCTCACCTCCCGGCGACAGAGCGAACACTGAAGCTTTCTTT
TRBJ2-1 once TRBV25-1 TRBD1 CASVQGAQNEQFF TGTGCCAGTGTACAGGGGGCGCAAAATGAGCAGTTCTTC
TRBJ1-6 few TRBV30 - CAWSSQANSPLHF TGTGCCTGGAGTAGCCAAGCTAATTCACCCCTCCACTTT
TRBJ2-1 - TRBV5-1 - CASSFPPPGSSYNEQFF TGCGCCAGCAGCTTTCCCCCACCAGGTAGCTCCTACAATGAGCAGTTCTTC
TRBJ1-5 - TRBV23-1 TRBD1 CASGQGRLMPQHF TGCGCCAGCGGACAGGGGCGTTTGATGCCCCAGCATTTT
TRBJ1-1 - TRBV27 TRBD1 CASRQGLGAFF TGTGCCAGCAGACAGGGGTTGGGAGCTTTCTTT
TRBJ2-1 - TRBV29-1 TRBD2 CSVAAGGYNEQFF TGCAGCGTTGCGGCGGGGGGCTACAATGAGCAGTTCTTC
TRBJ1-2 once TRBV18 - CASSLLNRDVYGYTF TGTGCCAGCTCCCTACTAAACAGGGACGTCTATGGCTACACCTTC
TRBJ1-2 - TRBV2 - CASSEDGYTF TGTGCCAGCAGTGAAGATGGCTACACCTTC